The 3 T cell receptor beta chains reported below all come from one sample, sequenced in a study of tumor and adjacent non-tumor tissue in lung cancer. A modified ARM-PCR protocol with three rounds of nested PCR amplified TCRbeta. TCRdb reanalysed the multiplex PCR reads using MiXCR and keeps one entry per CDR3 protein. The sample holds about 100,000 distinct CDR3 sequences; around three fifths are singletons and the top ten take less than 20%. The template was RNA from unsorted bulk tissue. Distant lung tissue was collected more than 3 cm away from the tumor edge. Sequencing was carried out using distant non-tumor lung tissue. These receptors originate from a man aged 30 to 39 with non-small cell lung cancer.

Comments on this clonotype: As the CDR3 is not closed by the conserved phenylalanine or tryptophan, this likely results from a read error. The chain recombines TRBV12-3 or TRBV12-4 with TRBJ1-3; TRBD1 aligns across 7 bases. This CDR3 has 17 residues. Here the CDR3 reads CASRFTQGGKAGNSIYS. CDR3 coding DNA: TGTGCCAGCAGGTTCACCCAGGGGGGCAAGGCTGGAAACAGCATATATTCT.

With regard to this clonotype: Since a much larger clone is just one base distant, this may be a read error. CDR3 sequence: CASRQPGGAGNTIYF. In DNA, the CDR3 is TGTGCCAGCAGACAACCCGGAGGAGCTGGAAACACCATATATTTT. The chain uses TRBV12-3 or TRBV12-4 and TRBJ1-3, with D uncertain. CDR3 length: 15 residues. V was cut by 6 bases and J by 2 bases, with 14 bases left in between.

The V and J genes are TRBV5-4 and TRBJ2-1; D is unclear. V was cut by 4 bases and J by 11 bases, with 16 bases left in between. CDR1 is SGHNT, CDR2 YYREEE, per germline (reference sequence). This CDR3 spans 13 amino acids. CDR3 nucleotides: TGTGCCAGCAGCACCGACAAGTATAATAAGCAGTTCTTC. This translates into CASSTDKYNKQFF. Based on the CDR3 plus reference TRBV5-4 and TRBJ2-1, the full variable domain is ETGVTQSPTHLIKTRGQQVTLRCSSQSGHNTVSWYQQALGQGPQFIFQYYREEENGRGNFPPRFSGLQFPNYSSELNVNALELDDSALYLCASSTDKYNKQFFGPGTRLTVL.